Below, 28 T cell receptor beta chains from the same sample are listed, as sequenced in a study. Via MiXCR, TCRdb re-called the 5' RACE reads, giving one row per CDR3 protein. The table has approximately 40,000 distinct CDR3 sequences, 30% seen once. Sequencing input: tumor-infiltrating memory CD4+ T cells sorted from the breast tumor. As for subset: memory CD4+ T cells, CD4+CD45RO+CD25-. The receptors derive from a female donor with breast cancer.

Comment on this clonotype: Mismatch with germline at one junction end may stem from a read error. V is TRBV7-9 and J is TRBJ1-1; the match to TRBD1 covers 7 bases. This CDR3 is 14 amino acids long. Germline V gene sequence: CDR1 SEHNR, CDR2 FQNEAQ (reference sequence). This CDR3 reads CACSLGGRGLEAFF. Written as DNA, the CDR3 is TGTGCCTGCAGCTTAGGGGGCAGGGGCCTTGAAGCTTTCTTT.

In nucleotides, the CDR3 is TGTGCCAGCATTCCCACCACGGGGGATTACGAGCAGTACTTC. This translates into CASIPTTGDYEQYF. V gene TRBV6-1 combines with J gene TRBJ2-7, with TRBD2 as a possible D gene (6 bases). The CDR3 consists of 14 residues. Trimming pared 7 bases from V and 4 bases from J, leaving 17 bases between. Germline CDR1 is MNHNS and CDR2 is SASEGT.

This clonotype was counted a few times. The gene calls are TRBV6-5 and TRBJ2-7, with 9 bases fitting TRBD1. CDR1 is MNHEY, CDR2 SVGAGI, per germline. The CDR3 length is 15 residues. The V gene end was trimmed by 0 bases and the J gene end by 4 bases; junction bases not matched to a gene: 4. DNA of the CDR3: TGTGCCAGCAGTTACTCTCGGACAGGGGCATACGAGCAGTACTTC. As protein: CASSYSRTGAYEQYF.

About this clonotype: Given a much more abundant clone one base away, this may be a read error. The J gene is TRBJ2-5, the V gene TRBV5-1, with TRBD1 identical over 7 bases. The CDR3 loop spans 14 amino acids. CDR1 and CDR2 from the germline V gene are SGHRS and YFSETQ. The junction had 2 bases not matched to a gene; V was cut back by 1 base and J by 2 bases. CDR3 in amino acids: CASSLRDSQETQYF. The CDR3 DNA reads TGCGCCAGCAGCTTGCGGGACAGTCAAGAGACCCAGTACTTC.

This clonotype was seen only a few times. The chain couples TRBV4-2 to TRBJ2-3; D is uncertain. Trimming removed 1 base from V and 6 bases from J, with 11 bases in between. This CDR3 comprises 14 residues. The V gene's germline CDR1 is LGHNA and CDR2 YNFKEQ. CDR3 sequence (DNA): TGTGCCAGCAGCCAAGGGGGTAGCTTGGATACGCAGTATTTT. Translating it yields CASSQGGSLDTQYF.

This clonotype appeared a few times. A much larger clone lies one base from this, so it may be a read error. The V call is TRBV7-2, the J call TRBJ2-1; a weak D match, TRBD2 (5 bases). Germline-derived CDR1 and CDR2 are SGHTA and FQGNSA. The CDR3 runs to 14 residues. In nucleotides, the CDR3 is TGTGCCAGCAGCTTAAGTCTAGCCTACAATGAGCAGTCCTTC. Amino acids: CASSLSLAYNEQSF.

In DNA form, the CDR3 reads TGTGCCAGCAGCTTGGTTGAGACCCAGTACTTC. Its protein is CASSLVETQYF. The chain carries TRBV5-6 and TRBJ2-5; D not certain. This CDR3 is 11 amino acids long. With 0 bases removed from V and 5 bases from J, the gap between germline ends came to 2 bases. CDR1 is SGHDT and CDR2 is YYEEEE in the germline V gene.

The chain joins TRBV29-1 to TRBJ2-1; no reliable D call. Germline CDR1 is SQVTM and CDR2 is ANQGSEA. The CDR3 spans 12 residues. The V end was cut by 0 bases, the J end by 3 bases, with 3 bases between. The CDR3 nucleotides are TGCAGCGTTGAAGAAATCTACAATGAGCAGTTCTTC. Translated: CSVEEIYNEQFF.

This clonotype occurred a few times. This rearrangement joins TRBV5-1 to TRBJ2-3, with no clear D. Germline V gene data show CDR1 as SGHRS and CDR2 as YFSETQ. The CDR3 extends over 12 amino acids. Trimming took 5 bases from V and 5 from J, leaving 9 bases between them. The CDR3 DNA reads as TGCGCCAGCAGGGAACATCAAGATACGCAGTATTTT. Translated, it gives CASREHQDTQYF.

The chain recombines TRBV6-5 with TRBJ2-3; D perhaps matches TRBD1 (6 bases). CDR1 is MNHEY, CDR2 SVGAGI, per germline. The length of the CDR3 is 15 residues. V lost 6 bases and J lost 0, with 13 bases in between. The CDR3 protein is CASRDRTRSTDTQYF. In DNA form, the CDR3 reads TGTGCCAGCAGGGACAGAACCCGTAGCACAGATACGCAGTATTTT.

This clonotype was detected a few times. This sequence joins TRBV7-2 and TRBJ1-1; TRBD1 matches at 7 bases. The V gene end was trimmed by 5 bases and the J gene end by 7 bases; junction bases not matched to a gene: 4. Germline loops: CDR1 SGHTA, CDR2 FQGNSA. The CDR3 has 12 residues. The CDR3 region has the DNA TGTGCCAGCAGCCCGGGACAGTTTGAAGCTTTCTTT. Its translation: CASSPGQFEAFF.

The chain has TRBV20-1 and TRBJ2-3; 9 bases align to TRBD2. CDR3 length: 15 amino acids. Per the germline V gene, CDR1 is DFQATT and CDR2 is SNEGSKA (reference sequence). The trim removed 3 bases at V and 2 bases at J, leaving 6 bases unmatched. The chain's CDR3 is CSARGLAENTDTQYF. CDR3 sequence (DNA): TGCAGTGCTAGGGGACTAGCAGAAAACACAGATACGCAGTATTTT.

This clonotype was counted only a few times. The chain links TRBV5-1 to TRBJ1-1; no definite D call. Trimming shortened V by 0 bases and J by 3 bases, and 12 bases separated the two germline ends. CDR1 is SGHRS and CDR2 is YFSETQ in the germline V gene. This CDR3 region has 15 residues. Here the CDR3 DNA reads TGCGCCAGCAGCTTGGAGGGTCGATTCGACACTGAAGCTTTCTTT. Translated, it gives CASSLEGRFDTEAFF.

V gene TRBV5-1 combines with J gene TRBJ2-3; a possible D gene is TRBD2 (6 bases). Trimming cost V 4 bases and J 0 bases, with 15 bases left between them. Germline V gene data show CDR1 as SGHRS and CDR2 as YFSETQ. The CDR3 runs 16 residues. In DNA, the CDR3 is TGCGCCAGCAGCCCGGAGGGGACCTCTAGCACAGATACGCAGTATTTT. The encoded protein is CASSPEGTSSTDTQYF. Drawing the rest from reference TRBV5-1 and TRBJ2-3, the complete variable domain is KAGVTQTPRYLIKTRGQQVTLSCSPISGHRSVSWYQQTPGQGLQFLFEYFSETQRNKGNFPGRFSGRQFSNSRSEMNVSTLELGDSALYLCASSPEGTSSTDTQYFGPGTRLTVL.

The V gene is TRBV29-1, the J gene TRBJ2-6; D might be TRBD2 (5 bases). The CDR3 sequence is 17 residues long. Germline values: CDR1 SQVTM, CDR2 ANQGSEA. V was pared by 4 bases and J by 0 bases, with 16 bases between. CDR3 loop: CSVARGPLSSGANVLTF. As DNA, the CDR3 is TGCAGCGTTGCGCGAGGGCCCTTAAGCTCTGGGGCCAACGTCCTGACTTTC.

The chain has TRBV20-1 and TRBJ2-7; 7 bases are shared with TRBD1. V was clipped by 6 bases and J by 2 bases; unmatched bases: 10. The germline V gene has CDR1 DFQATT and CDR2 SNEGSKA (reference sequence). This CDR3 has 14 residues. The CDR3 sequence: CSAPPGTATYEQYF. CDR3 DNA sequence: TGCAGTGCACCTCCCGGGACAGCAACCTACGAGCAGTACTTC.

The rearrangement joins TRBV20-1 to TRBJ1-1, with a tentative D call TRBD1 (6 bases). V gave up 3 bases and J gave up 1 base, with 12 bases separating them. In germline, CDR1 is DFQATT, CDR2 SNEGSKA (reference sequence). This CDR3 spans 14 amino acids. The CDR3 reads CSASKRGQNTEAFF. The CDR3 DNA reads as TGCAGTGCTAGTAAGCGGGGACAGAACACTGAAGCTTTCTTT.

This clonotype was seen only a few times. The junction departs from germline at one end; a sequencing error may be responsible. CDR3 in DNA: TGTGCCAGCAGTCCACCGGGACAGGGATCCTCCGAGCAGTACTTC. Translation gives CASSPPGQGSSEQYF. The chain is built from TRBV27 and TRBJ2-7, with TRBD1 identical over 9 bases. The CDR3 contains 15 residues. CDR1 and CDR2 from the germline V gene are MNHEY and SMNVEV (reference sequence).

This chain joins TRBV5-1 and TRBJ2-3; D is undetermined. Trimming left V 0 bases short and J 0 bases short, with 11 bases between. CDR1 is SGHRS and CDR2 is YFSETQ in the germline V gene. The CDR3 consists of 16 residues. The CDR3 DNA reads TGCGCCAGCAGCTTGGCCATGACAACTAGCACAGATACGCAGTATTTT. This gives the protein CASSLAMTTSTDTQYF.

This chain links TRBV28 with TRBJ1-1, with D possibly being TRBD1 (5 bases). The CDR3 loop spans 14 amino acids. The V and J ends lost 7 bases and 1 base respectively, with 13 bases between them. Germline CDR1 and CDR2: MDHEN and SYDVKM. CDR3 in amino acids: CASTAGYRNTEAFF. In DNA form, the CDR3 reads TGTGCCAGCACAGCAGGGTATCGGAACACTGAAGCTTTCTTT.

In its sample, this clonotype was seen many times. The rearrangement uses TRBV28 and TRBJ1-2, with D maybe TRBD1 (6 bases). V gave up 5 bases and J gave up 0 bases, with 13 bases separating them. This CDR3 has 15 amino acids. Germline CDR1 reads MDHEN; CDR2 reads SYDVKM. CDR3 DNA: TGTGCCAGCAGTCCCACAGGGAACACTAACTATGGCTACACCTTC. Protein: CASSPTGNTNYGYTF.

There are many counts of this clonotype. The chain couples TRBV5-6 to TRBJ1-2; no definite D call. The CDR3 runs to 12 residues. Trimming shortened V by 0 bases and J by 2 bases, and 2 bases separated the two germline ends. Germline V CDR1 and CDR2: SGHDT, YYEEEE. For the CDR3, the DNA is TGTGCCAGCAGCTTGGCCAACTATGGCTACACCTTC. As protein: CASSLANYGYTF.

This clonotype was recorded once. A much larger clone lies a single base off, so this may be a read error. This CDR3 is missing its conserved last phenylalanine or tryptophan, likely due to a read error. This chain joins TRBV20-1 and TRBJ1-1; TRBD1 is a possible D gene (5 bases). Deletions cut 1 base from V and 4 bases from J, with 16 bases between. The CDR3 contains 15 residues. Germline V gene lookup returns CDR1 DFQATT and CDR2 SNEGSKA (reference sequence). The CDR3 protein is CSARGSGTIITEAFL. The CDR3 nucleotides are TGCAGTGCTAGAGGATCCGGGACGATAATCACTGAAGCTTTCCTT.

The chain has TRBV12-3 or TRBV12-4 and TRBJ2-7; D not certain. The length of the CDR3 is 15 residues. Trimming took off 3 bases at V and 0 bases at J, with 12 bases between the two ends. The CDR3 sequence: CASSFLGQLSYEQYF. The CDR3 coding sequence is TGTGCCAGCAGTTTTTTAGGGCAGCTCTCCTACGAGCAGTACTTC.

The chain couples TRBV20-1 to TRBJ2-6; D remains ambiguous. This CDR3 spans 15 amino acids. V lost 0 bases and J 0 bases, leaving 6 bases between the germline ends. CDR1 is DFQATT and CDR2 is SNEGSKA in the germline V gene (reference sequence). This chain's CDR3 is CSARDGNSGANVLTF. Written as DNA, the CDR3 is TGCAGTGCTAGAGATGGCAACTCTGGGGCCAACGTCCTGACTTTC.

This clonotype appeared many times. The rearrangement links TRBV5-1 to TRBJ2-7; D uncertain. V was clipped by 2 bases and J by 2 bases, with 8 bases between them. Germline V gene data show CDR1 as SGHRS and CDR2 as YFSETQ. The CDR3 is made up of 13 amino acids. DNA for the CDR3: TGCGCCAGCAGCTTCGGATCCACCTACGAGCAGTACTTC. Its protein product is CASSFGSTYEQYF.

CDR3 DNA sequence: TGTGCCAGCAGTCGCAGGGGCAAAGAGACCCAGTACTTC. As protein: CASSRRGKETQYF. The chain uses TRBV27 and TRBJ2-5, with a tentative D call TRBD1 (6 bases). The CDR3 consists of 13 residues. Trimming removed 5 bases at V and 3 bases at J, with 10 bases between. In germline, CDR1 is MNHEY, CDR2 SMNVEV (reference sequence).

This clonotype was picked up a small number of times. A read error may account for a junction end that differs from germline. J is TRBJ2-2 and V is TRBV10-3, with D maybe TRBD2 (6 bases). Per germline, CDR1 ENHRY and CDR2 SYGVKD. This CDR3 is 17 amino acids long. For the CDR3, the DNA is TGTGCCAGCAGTGACGGCCGACTAGGGGCGAACACCGGGGAGCTGTTTTTT. It translates to CASSDGRLGANTGELFF.